Detailed here is one T cell receptor (beta chain). The data were taken from a study of identical twins. Germline V gene lookup returns CDR1 SNHLY and CDR2 FYNNEI. V was pared by 7 bases and J by 2 bases, with 14 bases between. The CDR3 is made up of 14 amino acids. TCRdb called the 5' RACE reads again in MiXCR, with one record for every CDR3 protein. Of 450,000 to 650,000 distinct CDR3 sequences in the sample, roughly 9.9% were seen once. In addition, the sample was reused for a study of yellow fever vaccine responses in identical twins.

The TCR was taken from a woman in her late teens or twenties in good health. The chain links TRBV2 to TRBJ2-5; D is perhaps TRBD2 (7 bases). Sequencing was done on a sample of PBMCs. CDR3 nucleotide sequence: TGTGCCAGCAATCTGGGGGGGGCTCAAGAGACCCAGTACTTC. This sequence encodes CASNLGGAQETQYF. The full variable domain, rest sourced from reference TRBV2 and TRBJ2-5, is EPEVTQTPSHQVTQMGQEVILRCVPISNHLYFYWYRQILGQKVEFLVSFYNNEISEKSEIFDDQFSVERPDGSNFTLKIRSTKLEDSAMYFCASNLGGAQETQYFGPGTRLLVL.